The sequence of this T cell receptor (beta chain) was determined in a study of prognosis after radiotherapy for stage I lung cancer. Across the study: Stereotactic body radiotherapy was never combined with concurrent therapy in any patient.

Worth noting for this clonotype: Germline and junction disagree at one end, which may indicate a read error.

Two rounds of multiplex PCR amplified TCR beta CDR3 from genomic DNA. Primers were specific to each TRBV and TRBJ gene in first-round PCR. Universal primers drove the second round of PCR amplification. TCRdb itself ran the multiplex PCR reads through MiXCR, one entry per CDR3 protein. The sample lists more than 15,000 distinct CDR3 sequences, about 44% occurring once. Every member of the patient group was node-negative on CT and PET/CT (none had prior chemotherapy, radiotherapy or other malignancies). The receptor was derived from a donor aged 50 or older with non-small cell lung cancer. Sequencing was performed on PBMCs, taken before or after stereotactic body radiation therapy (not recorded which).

CDR3: CIVVQVPYEQYF. CDR3 bases: TGCATCGTTGTCCAGGTTCCTTACGAGCAGTACTTC. V gene TRBV29-1 combines with J gene TRBJ2-7; unclear D gene. This CDR3 region has 12 residues. Germline CDR1 reads SQVTM; CDR2 reads ANQGSEA.